Below, 2 T cell receptor beta chains from the same sample are listed, as sequenced in a study of Graves' ophthalmopathy and Graves' hyperthyroidism. Amplified TCR beta CDR3 regions were obtained using RNA transcripts as template. First-round RT-PCR with HTBI primers preceded a second-round multiplex PCR. MiXCR, run by TCRdb on the multiplex PCR reads, gives a single entry per CDR3 protein. In the table there are about 590,000 distinct CDR3 sequences, about 35% of which are singletons. The sample taken for sequencing was peripheral blood or thyroid tissue (not recorded which). The receptors shown here come from an adult man with Graves' hyperthyroidism.

This chain's CDR3 is CASSYSRTGSFYYEQYF. For the CDR3, the DNA is TGTGCCAGCAGTTACTCGCGGACAGGGTCCTTCTACTACGAGCAGTACTTC. V usage is TRBV2 and J usage is TRBJ2-7; 8 bases are a match to TRBD1. Germline V gene lookup returns CDR1 SNHLY and CDR2 FYNNEI. V trimming: 5 bases; J trimming: 3 bases; junction bases outside the gene matches: 15. The CDR3 length is 17 residues.

The rearrangement uses TRBV7-2 and TRBJ2-6, with D perhaps being TRBD1 or TRBD2 (5 bases each). Germline CDR1 is SGHTA and CDR2 is FQGNSA. Trimming pared 5 bases from V and 1 base from J, leaving 18 bases between. CDR3 length: 18 residues. DNA for the CDR3: TGTGCCAGCAGCAGGCCGGGACGCATAGGGTCTGGGGCCAACGTCCTGACTTTC. Translation gives CASSRPGRIGSGANVLTF.